At least ten counts were recorded for the clone carrying this T cell receptor (beta chain). Its target is not known. Other DNA sequences of this sample code for an identical CDR3. Libraries were prepared by immunoSEQ multiplex PCR; TCRdb keeps only in-frame clonotypes and omits some of them. Of some 190,000 clones listed, over 75% were seen once; the top ten hold 6.9%. The V segment lost 0 bases and the J segment 1 base; nucleotides outside the gene matches: 4. The CDR3 runs to 16 residues. Per germline, CDR1 SGDLS and CDR2 YYNGEE. This specimen belongs to a study of T cell responses to AZD1222 COVID-19 vaccine. Regarding the study as a whole: At baseline, seropositivity was found in only 5 to 7 AZD1222 recipients. Rises in breadth and depth of Spike-specific TCRs came after two AZD1222 doses. Repertoires were sampled only after the peak T cell response. Of spike-specific TCRs, nearly half reportedly target regions left unmutated in variants.

This sequence originates from an adult in good health. The material sequenced was peripheral blood, taken on day 0 of AZD1222 vaccination. The rearrangement joins TRBV9 to TRBJ2-7; 10 nucleotides line up with TRBD2. CDR3 sequence: CASSVGSSGGSYEQYF. The CDR3 nucleotides are TGTGCCAGCAGCGTAGGTAGTAGCGGGGGGTCCTACGAGCAGTACTTC.